Each of the 21 T cell receptor beta chains below was sequenced from the same sample in a study of blood T cell repertoires in COVID-19. Sequencing used immunoSEQ multiplex PCR; TCRdb keeps in-frame clones, though not all of them. The repertoire consists of approximately 240,000 clones, with roughly 80% occurring once and the leading ten covering roughly 6.4%. Sequencing used peripheral blood. All receptors come from a woman aged 55-69 years with active or convalescent COVID-19.

Here the CDR3 reads CASSERGQGAQNTEAFF. CDR3 nucleotide sequence: TGCGCCAGCAGCGAGAGGGGACAGGGGGCGCAAAACACTGAAGCTTTCTTT. The rearrangement joins TRBV5-1 to TRBJ1-1; TRBD1 matches at 12 bases. Germline V lookup: CDR1 SGHRS, CDR2 YFSETQ. V trimming: 4 bases; J trimming: 2 bases; junction bases outside the gene matches: 9. The CDR3 spans 17 residues. The complete variable domain, with remaining parts taken from reference TRBV5-1 and TRBJ1-1, reads KAGVTQTPRYLIKTRGQQVTLSCSPISGHRSVSWYQQTPGQGLQFLFEYFSETQRNKGNFPGRFSGRQFSNSRSEMNVSTLELGDSALYLCASSERGQGAQNTEAFFGQGTRLTVV.

The chain links TRBV27 to TRBJ2-1; 12 bases are a match to TRBD2. The CDR3 extends over 15 amino acids. Germline CDR1 and CDR2: MNHEY and SMNVEV (reference sequence). J was trimmed by 1 base and V by 8 bases; bases with no gene match: 3. CDR3 sequence reads: CASVLAGGSYNEQFF. In DNA form, the CDR3 reads TGTGCCAGCGTACTAGCGGGGGGTTCCTACAATGAGCAGTTCTTC.

The chain uses TRBV12-5 and TRBJ2-7; D gene unclear. The V end lost 3 bases, the J end lost 5 bases, and 5 bases lay between the germline ends. The CDR3 loop spans 11 amino acids. Germline V lookup: CDR1 LGHNT, CDR2 FRNRAP. CDR3 sequence reads: CASGFSDEQYF. The CDR3 DNA sequence: TGTGCTAGTGGTTTTTCCGACGAGCAGTACTTC.

This chain connects TRBV4-1 to TRBJ2-2, with 7 bases identical to TRBD2. V lost 1 base to trimming and J lost 5 bases; unmatched junction nucleotides: 10. Germline CDR1 reads MGHRA; CDR2 reads YSYEKL. The CDR3 has 17 amino acids. The CDR3 spells CASSQGFRLARTGELFF. Written as DNA, the CDR3 is TGCGCCAGCAGCCAAGGGTTCAGACTAGCTAGGACCGGGGAGCTGTTTTTT.

The chain carries TRBV2 and TRBJ2-7; tentatively, D is TRBD2 (6 bases). V was clipped by 2 bases and J by 0 bases, with 17 bases between them. Germline V gene sequence: CDR1 SNHLY, CDR2 FYNNEI. This CDR3 has 17 amino acids. The CDR3 region is CASSEPGGWGDSYEQYV. CDR3 nucleotide sequence: TGTGCCAGCAGTGAACCTGGGGGTTGGGGGGACTCCTACGAGCAGTACGTC.

The V gene is TRBV19, the J gene TRBJ2-1; 11 bases agree with TRBD2. Germline-derived CDR1 and CDR2 are LNHDA and SQIVND (reference sequence). This CDR3 has 14 amino acids. V trimming: 2 bases; J trimming: 10 bases; junction bases outside the gene matches: 4. The CDR3 region has the DNA TGTGCCAGTAGTATAAGTAGCGGGAGGGCCGAGCAGTTCTTC. The encoded protein is CASSISSGRAEQFF.

The gene calls are TRBV7-6 and TRBJ2-3; D remains unclear. The germline V and J ends were trimmed by 0 bases and 5 bases, with 6 bases remaining between them. Germline CDR1 SGHVS, CDR2 FNYEAQ. This CDR3 is built from 13 residues. The CDR3 DNA reads as TGTGCCAGCAGCTTAGCTGAGCTAGATACGCAGTATTTT. It translates to CASSLAELDTQYF. Using reference TRBV7-6 and TRBJ2-3 for the parts outside the CDR3, the full variable domain is GAGVSQSPRYKVTKRGQDVALRCDPISGHVSLYWYRQALGQGPEFLTYFNYEAQQDKSGLPNDRFSAERPEGSISTLTIQRTEQRDSAMYRCASSLAELDTQYFGPGTRLTVL.

This clone occurred once. V is TRBV4-1 and J is TRBJ1-1, with 8 bases identical to TRBD1. CDR3 length equals 14 residues. CDR1 is MGHRA and CDR2 is YSYEKL in the germline V gene. Germline trimming cut 1 base from V and 4 bases from J; bases unmatched to any gene: 2. The CDR3: CASSQAGGFTEAFF. CDR3 nucleotides: TGCGCCAGCAGCCAAGCAGGGGGCTTCACTGAAGCTTTCTTT.

J is TRBJ2-7 and V is TRBV7-9; D unclear. Per the germline V gene, CDR1 is SEHNR and CDR2 is FQNEAQ (reference sequence). Between the trimmed V and J ends, which lost 3 bases and 5 bases, there was a span of 8 bases. The CDR3 sequence is 12 residues long. This CDR3 reads CASSLVENEQYF. The DNA of the CDR3 is TGTGCCAGCAGCTTGGTAGAGAACGAGCAGTACTTC.

The rearrangement uses TRBV5-4 and TRBJ1-1; 8 bases match TRBD1. The germline CDR1 and CDR2 sequences are SGHNT and YYREEE (reference sequence). V was clipped by 0 bases and J by 7 bases; unmatched bases: 2. The CDR3 contains 13 residues. CDR3 sequence reads: CASSLAGGSEAFF. The CDR3 DNA is TGTGCCAGCAGCTTGGCAGGGGGCAGTGAAGCTTTCTTT.

This clone was seen once. DNA of the CDR3: TGTGCCAGCAGCCAAGATTCAGGAGCTTTCTTT. This gives the protein CASSQDSGAFF. V is TRBV3-1 (or the pseudogene TRBV3-2) and J is TRBJ1-1; D is unresolved. V shed 0 bases and J shed 10 bases, with 6 bases lying between them. Per the germline V gene, CDR1 is LGHDT and CDR2 is YNNKEL (reference sequence). This CDR3 has 11 amino acids.

This chain links TRBV12-3 or TRBV12-4 with TRBJ2-3; D might be TRBD1 (6 bases). Between the trimmed V and J ends, which lost 7 bases and 4 bases, there was a span of 12 bases. This CDR3 region has 13 residues. CDR3 loop: CASTWGPADTQYF. The CDR3, as DNA: TGTGCCAGCACGTGGGGGCCTGCAGATACGCAGTATTTT.

The chain uses TRBV2 and TRBJ1-1; 9 bases line up with TRBD1. The J segment lost 2 bases and the V segment lost 7 bases, leaving 8 bases of the junction unmatched. The CDR3 consists of 15 residues. Germline-derived CDR1 and CDR2 are SNHLY and FYNNEI. The CDR3 region is CASKRWTGDNTEAFF. The CDR3 DNA reads TGTGCCAGCAAGAGGTGGACAGGGGATAACACTGAAGCTTTCTTT.

V and J are TRBV5-5 and TRBJ2-3, with TRBD2 identical over 9 bases. Unmatched junction bases numbered 11, after V lost 3 bases and J lost 3 bases. Germline lookup yields CDR1 SGHKS and CDR2 YYEKEE (reference sequence). The CDR3 spans 17 residues. CDR3: CASSWGGSGGLTDTQYF. The DNA for the CDR3 is TGTGCCAGCAGCTGGGGAGGGAGCGGGGGGCTGACAGATACGCAGTATTTT.

This chain connects TRBV2 to TRBJ2-5; 7 bases map to TRBD1. Germline V gene lookup returns CDR1 SNHLY and CDR2 FYNNEI. V lost 2 bases and J lost 2; bases outside the gene matches: 5. The CDR3 is 15 amino acids. CDR3 sequence reads: CASSEIGRGQETQYF. DNA of the CDR3: TGTGCCAGCAGTGAAATAGGCAGGGGGCAAGAGACCCAGTACTTC.

This chain connects TRBV28 to TRBJ1-6; no clear D gene. This CDR3 has 11 residues. Between the trimmed V and J ends, which lost 5 bases and 7 bases, there was a span of 3 bases. Germline V gives CDR1 MDHEN, CDR2 SYDVKM. The CDR3 DNA follows: TGTGCCAGCAGTGTAAATTCACCCCTCCACTTT. It specifies CASSVNSPLHF.

The CDR3 DNA reads TGCGCCAGCAGCTTTCTTCTCCAGGGACAGGGGAAAGAGACCCAGTACTTC. Encoded protein: CASSFLLQGQGKETQYF. The chain is built from TRBV5-1 and TRBJ2-5; 10 nucleotides line up with TRBD1. This CDR3 is 17 amino acids long. Per the germline V gene, CDR1 is SGHRS and CDR2 is YFSETQ. The junction had 10 bases not matched to a gene; V was cut back by 2 bases and J by 3 bases.

V is TRBV30 and J is TRBJ2-7, with TRBD2 matching over 10 bases. V dropped 3 bases and J dropped 3; count of bases not matched to a gene: 8. Germline CDR1 reads GTSNPN; CDR2 reads SVGIG (reference sequence). The CDR3 sequence is 15 residues long. The CDR3: CAWRAGTSDFYEQYF. For the CDR3, the DNA is TGTGCCTGGAGGGCCGGGACTAGCGATTTCTACGAGCAGTACTTC. The complete variable domain, with remaining parts taken from reference TRBV30 and TRBJ2-7, reads SQTIHQWPATLVQPVGSPLSLECTVEGTSNPNLYWYRQAAGRGLQLLFYSVGIGQISSEVPQNLSASRPQDRQFILSSKKLLLSDSGFYLCAWRAGTSDFYEQYFGPGTRLTVT.

The sample holds a few counts of this clone. This sample includes further DNA sequences coding for the same CDR3. The DNA for the CDR3 is TGTGCCAGCAGTGGGGCAGGGACTGATGGCTACACCTTC. It codes for CASSGAGTDGYTF. The gene calls are TRBV2 and TRBJ1-2; D might be TRBD1 (5 bases). Per the germline V gene, CDR1 is SNHLY and CDR2 is FYNNEI. V dropped 4 bases and J dropped 6 bases, with 12 bases sitting between them. The CDR3 is 13 residues long.

The rearrangement joins TRBV11-2 to TRBJ1-3; D remains ambiguous. Between the trimmed V and J ends, which lost 1 base and 4 bases, there was a span of 2 bases. This CDR3 is 12 amino acids long. Germline CDR1 SGHAT, CDR2 FQNNGV. The CDR3: CASSLVGNTIYF. The CDR3 DNA follows: TGTGCCAGCAGCTTAGTAGGAAACACCATATATTTT.

J is TRBJ1-1 and V is TRBV5-1; 7 bases map to TRBD1. Trimming cost V 4 bases and J 4 bases; bases outside gene matches: 10. The V gene's germline CDR1 is SGHRS and CDR2 YFSETQ. The CDR3 totals 15 residues. The CDR3 reads CASSLDRPPITEAFF. CDR3 coding DNA: TGCGCCAGCAGCCTGGACAGGCCCCCGATCACTGAAGCTTTCTTT.